This T cell receptor (beta chain) stems from a study of chemoradiotherapy in HPV16-positive cancers. Study context: Candidate HPV-specific T-cell clones and common TCR motifs came from functional assays in two HPV16-positive patients. Study findings and constraints: In HPV16-positive patients, HPV-responsive T-cell expansion tracked better recurrence-free survival.

Notes on this clone: Antigen specificity is unknown.

From germline, CDR1 is MNHNY and CDR2 SVGAGI (reference sequence). The CDR3 runs to 14 residues. The V gene lost 5 bases and the J gene lost 3 bases, with 13 bases spanning the gap. Over chemoradiotherapy, repertoires were sampled more than once. The data were produced by immunoSEQ multiplex PCR, yet TCRdb's version contains in-frame clones alone and is incomplete. The sample includes about 3,500 clones, around 85% of them seen just once. The rearrangement joins TRBV6-6 to TRBJ1-2, with no clear D. Specimen: tumor tissue, collected from a patient who underwent chemoradiotherapy. This TCR came from a human donor with HPV-associated anogenital cancer. CDR3 sequence: CASSRALTDYGYTF. Written as DNA, the CDR3 is TGTGCCAGCAGTCGGGCGCTTACAGACTATGGCTACACCTTC.